This T cell receptor (beta chain) originates from a study of CD4 T cells in relation to SARS-CoV-2 and coronaviruses. Clones were read by immunoSEQ multiplex PCR, and TCRdb kept only the in-frame ones, dropping some. The sample includes tens of thousands of clones, more than 60% seen only once; the top ten take about a fifth. The germline V and J ends were trimmed by 1 base and 3 bases, with 12 bases remaining between them. CDR1 is LNHNV and CDR2 is YYDKDF in the germline V gene (reference sequence). The CDR3 sequence is 16 residues long. In the case of this clone: Its target is unknown.

Sequencing input: memory CD4+ T cells from PBMCs, cultured in vitro. This chain joins TRBV15 and TRBJ2-2, with D perhaps matching TRBD1 (5 bases). This TCR was recovered from an adult with COVID-19. The CDR3 is CATSRVGRVHTGELFF. The CDR3, as DNA: TGTGCCACCAGCAGAGTAGGCAGGGTTCACACCGGGGAGCTGTTTTTT.